These T cell receptor beta chains were read from a single sample in a study of blood T cell repertoires in COVID-19. Assay used: immunoSEQ multiplex PCR; TCRdb lists only in-frame clones, some missing. Of about 250,000 clones detected, more than 65% appear once; the ten largest clones hold 15% to 17%. The sample consisted of peripheral blood. These TCRs come from a person aged 70 to 85 with COVID-19, enrolled during active disease. Both conserved end residues are part of each CDR3. Fields, in order: V gene, clone size, D gene, J gene, CDR3 DNA, CDR3 protein. A D gene is named only where the DNA matches it firmly. Size values are once, few and many counts, or a class for expanded clones, and some rows have none.

TRBV10-3	.	.	TRBJ2-7	TGTGCCATCAGTGATGGTCTAGTTGGGTACGAGCAGTACTTC	CAISDGLVGYEQYF
TRBV5-1	.	.	TRBJ1-2	TGCGCCAGCAGCTTGGACAGTTTAGAGGGTGGCTACACCTTC	CASSLDSLEGGYTF
TRBV7-9	.	TRBD1	TRBJ1-5	TGTGCCAGCAGCCTCGGACAGGCGTATAGCAATCAGCCCCAGCATTTT	CASSLGQAYSNQPQHF
TRBV15	.	TRBD1	TRBJ2-1	TGTGCCACCAGCAGGAGTTACCGGGACAGGGTTTCCAATGAGCAGTTCTTC	CATSRSYRDRVSNEQFF
TRBV29-1	.	TRBD2	TRBJ2-2	TGCAGCGTCCCAAGAGCGGGAGACACCGGGGAGCTGTTTTTT	CSVPRAGDTGELFF
TRBV7-2	many	TRBD2	TRBJ2-5	TGTGCCAGCAGCTTCTTCAGCGGGGGGGCTGGAGAGACCCAGTACTTC	CASSFFSGGAGETQYF
TRBV29-1	.	.	TRBJ2-1	TGCAGCGTTGCCGGGCTGTGGGGGAGGACCTACAATGAGCAGTTCTTC	CSVAGLWGRTYNEQFF
TRBV28	.	TRBD1	TRBJ1-5	TGTGCCAGCAGCTTCGGACAGGACAATCAGCCCCAGCATTTT	CASSFGQDNQPQHF
TRBV27	.	TRBD1	TRBJ1-5	TGTGCCAGCACTCGCACAGGGGGCGGGAATCAGCCCCAGCATTTT	CASTRTGGGNQPQHF
TRBV28	.	TRBD2	TRBJ2-2	TGTGCCAGCAGGCCCGGACTAGCCCCCGGGCAGCTGTTTTTT	CASRPGLAPGQLFF
TRBV28	.	TRBD2	TRBJ2-5	TGTGCCAGCAGGTCAGCGGGACTAGCATTTGAGACCCAGTACTTC	CASRSAGLAFETQYF
TRBV4-3	.	.	TRBJ1-2	TGCGCCAGCAGCCAAGATCCGGGAATCCAATATGGCTACACCTTC	CASSQDPGIQYGYTF
TRBV18	.	TRBD1	TRBJ2-7	TGTGCCAGCTCACCACAGGGACAGGGAATGCGGGAGCAGTACTTC	CASSPQGQGMREQYF
TRBV3-1/TRBV3-2	.	TRBD2	TRBJ2-5	TGTGCCAGCAGTAATACCGGGACTAGCGGGAGTGGGATCCAAGAGACCCAGTACTTC	CASSNTGTSGSGIQETQYF
TRBV7-3	few	.	TRBJ2-7	TGTGCCAGCAGTCACAGACAAAGACACTACGAGCAGTACTTC	CASSHRQRHYEQYF
TRBV29-1	.	.	TRBJ1-2	TGCAGCGTTGGACCTCTCACAGGGCGGTATGGCTACACCTTC	CSVGPLTGRYGYTF
TRBV2	.	TRBD1	TRBJ2-5	TGTGCCAGCAAGACAGGGGAAGAGACCCAGTACTTC	CASKTGEETQYF
TRBV27	.	TRBD1	TRBJ1-2	TGTGCCAGCAGCCCGGGACAGGGGTATGGCTACACCTTC	CASSPGQGYGYTF
TRBV18	.	.	TRBJ2-7	TGTGCCAGCTCACCCACCGGGTTAGGCGAGCAGTACTTC	CASSPTGLGEQYF
TRBV3-1/TRBV3-2	.	.	TRBJ1-2	TGTGCCAGCAGCCAAGACACCAACAGGAGAGACTACACCTTC	CASSQDTNRRDYTF
TRBV11-2	.	TRBD1	TRBJ2-3	TGTGCCAGCAGCTTAGAAAGGACAGGGAGCACAGATACGCAGTATTTT	CASSLERTGSTDTQYF
TRBV10-3	.	TRBD2	TRBJ2-5	TGTGCCATCAGTGAGTCTACTAGCGGGGGCGCCGAGACCCAGTACTTC	CAISESTSGGAETQYF
TRBV19	.	.	TRBJ1-4	TGTGCCAGTAGATCTGGGGGGGGCTTTGAAAAACTGTTTTTT	CASRSGGGFEKLFF
TRBV5-3	.	TRBD1	TRBJ1-2	TGTGCCAGAAGCTTGGCAGGACAGGTCAACTATGGCTACACCTTC	CARSLAGQVNYGYTF
TRBV6-6	.	.	TRBJ2-1	TGTGCCAGCCAAGACAGTTACAATGAGCAGTTCTTC	CASQDSYNEQFF
TRBV5-1	.	TRBD2	TRBJ2-3	TGCGCCAGCAGCCCGGGACTAGCGGGAGGAATTCCTAGCACAGATACGCAGTATTTT	CASSPGLAGGIPSTDTQYF
TRBV11-3	.	.	TRBJ2-1	TGTGCCAGCAGCTTAGAGGGGGTGGGCGGGAACTACAATGAGCAGTTCTTC	CASSLEGVGGNYNEQFF
TRBV2	.	TRBD2	TRBJ2-3	TGTGCCAGCAGTGAATATGTCGGGGAGGGGTCAGATACGCAGTATTTT	CASSEYVGEGSDTQYF
TRBV5-1	.	TRBD1	TRBJ2-5	TGCGCCAGCAGCTTGTCAGGACAGGGCCCTCGGACCCAGTACTTC	CASSLSGQGPRTQYF